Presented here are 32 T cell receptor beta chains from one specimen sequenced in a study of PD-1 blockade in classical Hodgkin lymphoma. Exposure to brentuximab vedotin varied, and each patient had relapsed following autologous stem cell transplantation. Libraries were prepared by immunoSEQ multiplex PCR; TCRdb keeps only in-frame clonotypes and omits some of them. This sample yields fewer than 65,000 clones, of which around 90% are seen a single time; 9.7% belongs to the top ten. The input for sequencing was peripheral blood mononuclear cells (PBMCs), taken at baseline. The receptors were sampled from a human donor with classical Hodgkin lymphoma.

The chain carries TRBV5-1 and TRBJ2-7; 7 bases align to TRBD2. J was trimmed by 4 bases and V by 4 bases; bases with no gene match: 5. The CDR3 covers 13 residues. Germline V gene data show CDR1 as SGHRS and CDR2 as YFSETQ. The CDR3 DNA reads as TGCGCCAGCAGCCATACTAGCGAATACGAGCAGTACTTC. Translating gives CASSHTSEYEQYF.

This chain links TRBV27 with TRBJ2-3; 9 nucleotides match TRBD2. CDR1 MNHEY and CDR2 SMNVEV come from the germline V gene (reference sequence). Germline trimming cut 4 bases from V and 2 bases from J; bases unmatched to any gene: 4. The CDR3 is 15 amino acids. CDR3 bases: TGTGCCAGCAGTTCGGGACTAGCACTCACAGATACGCAGTATTTT. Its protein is CASSSGLALTDTQYF.

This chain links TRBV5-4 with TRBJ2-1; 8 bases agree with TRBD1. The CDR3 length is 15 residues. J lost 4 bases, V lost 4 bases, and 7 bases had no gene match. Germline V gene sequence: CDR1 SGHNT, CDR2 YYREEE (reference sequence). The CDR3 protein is CASSPVGQGYNEQFF. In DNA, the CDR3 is TGTGCCAGCAGCCCCGTTGGACAGGGATACAATGAGCAGTTCTTC.

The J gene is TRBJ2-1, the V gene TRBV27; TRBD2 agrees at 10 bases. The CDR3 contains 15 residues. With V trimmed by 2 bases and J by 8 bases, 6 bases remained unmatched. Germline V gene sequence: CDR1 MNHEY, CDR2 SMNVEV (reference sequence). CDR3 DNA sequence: TGTGCCAGCAGTTTAGGTAGCGGGGGGCTCGATGAGCAGTTCTTC. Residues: CASSLGSGGLDEQFF.

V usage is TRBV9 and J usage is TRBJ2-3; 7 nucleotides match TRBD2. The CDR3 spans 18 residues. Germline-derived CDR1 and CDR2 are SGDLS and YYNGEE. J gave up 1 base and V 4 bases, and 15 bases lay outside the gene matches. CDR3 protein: CASSTRPGGLGGTDTQYF. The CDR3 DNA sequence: TGTGCCAGCAGCACCCGTCCGGGGGGATTGGGGGGCACAGATACGCAGTATTTT.

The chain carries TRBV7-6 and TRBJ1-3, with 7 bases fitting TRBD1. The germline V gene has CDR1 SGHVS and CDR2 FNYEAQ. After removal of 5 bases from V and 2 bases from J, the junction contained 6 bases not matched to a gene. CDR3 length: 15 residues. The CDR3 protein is CASSPDRATGNTIYF. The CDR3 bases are TGTGCCAGCAGCCCCGACAGGGCCACTGGAAACACCATATATTTT.

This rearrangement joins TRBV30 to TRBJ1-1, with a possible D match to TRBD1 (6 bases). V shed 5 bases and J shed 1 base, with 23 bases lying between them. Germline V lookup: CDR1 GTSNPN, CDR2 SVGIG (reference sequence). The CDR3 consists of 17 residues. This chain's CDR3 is CAWARLTGHRRNTEAFF. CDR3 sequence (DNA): TGTGCCTGGGCCAGGTTGACAGGACACCGCAGGAACACTGAAGCTTTCTTT.

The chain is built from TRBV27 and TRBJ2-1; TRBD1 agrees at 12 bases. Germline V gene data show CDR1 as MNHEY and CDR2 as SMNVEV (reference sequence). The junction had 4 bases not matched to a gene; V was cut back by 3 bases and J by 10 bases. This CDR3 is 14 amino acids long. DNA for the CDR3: TGTGCCAGCAGTTTGGGACAGGGGGCGGGAGAGCAGTTCTTC. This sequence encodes CASSLGQGAGEQFF.

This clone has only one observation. CDR3 region: CASSPGLAADTQYF. CDR3 DNA: TGTGCCAGCAGTCCAGGACTAGCAGCAGATACGCAGTATTTT. The gene calls are TRBV11-3 and TRBJ2-3; 8 nucleotides line up with TRBD2. V dropped 6 bases and J dropped 4; count of bases not matched to a gene: 6. This CDR3 contains 14 residues. Per the germline V gene, CDR1 is SGHNT and CDR2 is YENEEA.

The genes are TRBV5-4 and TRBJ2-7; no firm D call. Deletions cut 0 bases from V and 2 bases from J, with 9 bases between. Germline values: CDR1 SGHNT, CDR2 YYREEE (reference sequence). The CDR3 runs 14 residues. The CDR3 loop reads CASSLGFSPYEQYF. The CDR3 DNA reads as TGTGCCAGCAGCTTGGGGTTCTCTCCCTACGAGCAGTACTTC.

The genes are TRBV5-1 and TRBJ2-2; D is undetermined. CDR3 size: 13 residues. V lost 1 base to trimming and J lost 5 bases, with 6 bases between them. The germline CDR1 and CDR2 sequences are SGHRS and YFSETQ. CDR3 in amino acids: CASSLRVTGELFF. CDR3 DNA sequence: TGCGCCAGCAGCTTGAGGGTTACCGGGGAGCTGTTTTTT.

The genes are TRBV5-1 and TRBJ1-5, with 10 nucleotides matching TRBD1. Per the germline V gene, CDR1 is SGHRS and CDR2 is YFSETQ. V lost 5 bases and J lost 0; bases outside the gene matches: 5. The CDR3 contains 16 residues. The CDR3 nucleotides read TGCGCCAGCAGGGACAGGGGGTCTCATAGCAATCAGCCCCAGCATTTT. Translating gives CASRDRGSHSNQPQHF.

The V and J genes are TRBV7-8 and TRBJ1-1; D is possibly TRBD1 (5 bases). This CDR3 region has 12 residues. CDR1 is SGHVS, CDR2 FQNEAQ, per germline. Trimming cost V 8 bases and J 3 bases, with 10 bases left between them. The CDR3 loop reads CASGRGYTEAFF. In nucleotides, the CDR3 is TGTGCCAGCGGGAGGGGTTACACTGAAGCTTTCTTT.

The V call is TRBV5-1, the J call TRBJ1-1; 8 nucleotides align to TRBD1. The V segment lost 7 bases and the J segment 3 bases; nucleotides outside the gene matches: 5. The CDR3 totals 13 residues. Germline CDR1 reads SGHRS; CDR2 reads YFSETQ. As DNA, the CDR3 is TGCGCCAGCGCGGACAGGGTAGACACTGAAGCTTTCTTT. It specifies CASADRVDTEAFF.

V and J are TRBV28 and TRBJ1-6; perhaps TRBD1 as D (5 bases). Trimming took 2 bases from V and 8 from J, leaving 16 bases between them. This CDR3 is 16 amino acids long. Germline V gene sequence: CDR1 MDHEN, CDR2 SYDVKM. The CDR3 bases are TGTGCCAGCAGTTTAAAAGCCAGGGTGCTTTATTCACCCCTCCACTTT. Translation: CASSLKARVLYSPLHF. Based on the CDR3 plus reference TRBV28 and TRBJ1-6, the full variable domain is DVKVTQSSRYLVKRTGEKVFLECVQDMDHENMFWYRQDPGLGLRLIYFSYDVKMKEKGDIPEGYSVSREKKERFSLILESASTNQTSMYLCASSLKARVLYSPLHFGNGTRLTVT.

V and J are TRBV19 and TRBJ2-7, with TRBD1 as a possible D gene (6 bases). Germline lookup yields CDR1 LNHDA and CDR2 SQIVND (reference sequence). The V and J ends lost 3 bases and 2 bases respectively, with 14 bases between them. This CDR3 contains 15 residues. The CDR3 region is CASSIRGQPTYEQYF. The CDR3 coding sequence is TGTGCCAGTAGTATCCGGGGACAACCAACCTACGAGCAGTACTTC.

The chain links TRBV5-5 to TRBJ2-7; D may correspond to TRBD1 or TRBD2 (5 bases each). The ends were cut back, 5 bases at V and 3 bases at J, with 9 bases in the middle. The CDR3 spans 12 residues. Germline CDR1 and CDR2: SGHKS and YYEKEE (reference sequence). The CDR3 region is CASSRDGYEQYF. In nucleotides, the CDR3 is TGTGCCAGCAGTCGGGACGGCTACGAGCAGTACTTC.

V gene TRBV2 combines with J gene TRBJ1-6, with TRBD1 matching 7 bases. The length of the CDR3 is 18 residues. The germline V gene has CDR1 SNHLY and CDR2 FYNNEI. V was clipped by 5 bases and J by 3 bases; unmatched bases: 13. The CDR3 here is CASSLRQGRSDYNSPLHF. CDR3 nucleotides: TGTGCCAGCAGTCTACGACAGGGACGCTCAGACTATAATTCACCCCTCCACTTT.

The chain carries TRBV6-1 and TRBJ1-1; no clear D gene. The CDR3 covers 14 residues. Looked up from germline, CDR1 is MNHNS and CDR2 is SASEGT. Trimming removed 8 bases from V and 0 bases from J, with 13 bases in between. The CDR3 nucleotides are TGTGCCAGCCGTGTCGGGAACGTGAACACTGAAGCTTTCTTT. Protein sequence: CASRVGNVNTEAFF.

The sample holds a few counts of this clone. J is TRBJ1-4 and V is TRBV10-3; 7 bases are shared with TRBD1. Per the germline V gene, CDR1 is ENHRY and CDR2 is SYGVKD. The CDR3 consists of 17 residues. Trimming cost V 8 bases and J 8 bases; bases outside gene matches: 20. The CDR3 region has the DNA TGTGCCATCCAGATCCTATGGCGCGGGACAGATCTCGAAAAACTGTTTTTT. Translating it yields CAIQILWRGTDLEKLFF.

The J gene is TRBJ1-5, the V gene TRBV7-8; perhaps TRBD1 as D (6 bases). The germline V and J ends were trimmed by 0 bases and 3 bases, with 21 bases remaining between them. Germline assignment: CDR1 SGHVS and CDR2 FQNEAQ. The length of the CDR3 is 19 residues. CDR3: CASSLAHSLTGGPNQPQHF. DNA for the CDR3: TGTGCCAGCAGCTTAGCGCATTCTCTTACGGGGGGCCCCAATCAGCCCCAGCATTTT.

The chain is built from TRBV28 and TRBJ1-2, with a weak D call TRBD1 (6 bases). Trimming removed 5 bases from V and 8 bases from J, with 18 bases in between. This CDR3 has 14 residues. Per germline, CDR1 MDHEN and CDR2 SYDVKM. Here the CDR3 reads CASSPSLGGTGYTF. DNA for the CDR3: TGTGCCAGCAGTCCCAGCTTAGGGGGAACAGGCTACACCTTC.

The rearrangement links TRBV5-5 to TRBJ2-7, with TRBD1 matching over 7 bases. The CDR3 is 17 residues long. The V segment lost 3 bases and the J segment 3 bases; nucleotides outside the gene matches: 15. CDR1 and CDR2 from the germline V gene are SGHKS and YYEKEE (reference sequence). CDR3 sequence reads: CASSSAASDRAGYEQYF. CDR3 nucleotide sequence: TGTGCCAGCAGCTCCGCGGCCTCAGACAGGGCTGGCTACGAGCAGTACTTC.

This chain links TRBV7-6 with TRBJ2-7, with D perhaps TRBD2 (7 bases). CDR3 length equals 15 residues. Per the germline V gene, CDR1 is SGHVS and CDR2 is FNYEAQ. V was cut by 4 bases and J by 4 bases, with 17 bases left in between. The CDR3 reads CASSSTGLVGYEQYF. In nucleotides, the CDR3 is TGTGCCAGCAGCTCGACAGGACTAGTGGGGTACGAGCAGTACTTC.

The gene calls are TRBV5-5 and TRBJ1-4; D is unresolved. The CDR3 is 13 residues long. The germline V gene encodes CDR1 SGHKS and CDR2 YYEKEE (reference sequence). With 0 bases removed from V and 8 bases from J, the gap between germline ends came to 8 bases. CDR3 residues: CASSLDGREKLFF. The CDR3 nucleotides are TGTGCCAGCAGCTTGGACGGGCGGGAAAAACTGTTTTTT.

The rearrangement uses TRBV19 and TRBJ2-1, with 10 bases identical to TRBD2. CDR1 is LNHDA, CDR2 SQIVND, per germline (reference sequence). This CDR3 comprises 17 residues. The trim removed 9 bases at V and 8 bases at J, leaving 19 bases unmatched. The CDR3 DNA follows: TGTGCCAGCCAAAGGGGGGGGCTAGCGGGAGTTACACATGAGCAGTTCTTC. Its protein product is CASQRGGLAGVTHEQFF. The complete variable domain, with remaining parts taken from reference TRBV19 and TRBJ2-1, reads DGGITQSPKYLFRKEGQNVTLSCEQNLNHDAMYWYRQDPGQGLRLIYYSQIVNDFQKGDIAEGYSVSREKKESFPLTVTSAQKNPTAFYLCASQRGGLAGVTHEQFFGPGTRLTVL.

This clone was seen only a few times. The CDR3 sequence is CASSPTKGGGETQYF. The DNA of the CDR3 is TGCGCCAGCAGCCCAACAAAAGGAGGAGGAGAGACCCAGTACTTC. This chain joins TRBV5-1 and TRBJ2-5, with D possibly being TRBD2 (5 bases). The V end was cut by 4 bases, the J end by 4 bases, with 17 bases between. CDR1 and CDR2 (germline): SGHRS, YFSETQ. This CDR3 comprises 15 residues. Using reference TRBV5-1 and TRBJ2-5 for the parts outside the CDR3, the full variable domain is KAGVTQTPRYLIKTRGQQVTLSCSPISGHRSVSWYQQTPGQGLQFLFEYFSETQRNKGNFPGRFSGRQFSNSRSEMNVSTLELGDSALYLCASSPTKGGGETQYFGPGTRLLVL.

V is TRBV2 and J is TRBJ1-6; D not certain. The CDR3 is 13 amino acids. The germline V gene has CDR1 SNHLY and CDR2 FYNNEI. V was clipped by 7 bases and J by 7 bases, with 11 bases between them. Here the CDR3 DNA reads TGTGCCAGCAACTTGGCAGAAAATTCACCCCTCCACTTT. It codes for CASNLAENSPLHF.

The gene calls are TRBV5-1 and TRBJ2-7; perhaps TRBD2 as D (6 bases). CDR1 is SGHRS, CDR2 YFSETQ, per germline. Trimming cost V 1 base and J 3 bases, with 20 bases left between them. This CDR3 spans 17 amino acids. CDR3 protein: CASSLRGIVAGYYEQYF. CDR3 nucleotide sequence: TGCGCCAGCAGCTTGAGGGGCATAGTTGCGGGGTACTACGAGCAGTACTTC.

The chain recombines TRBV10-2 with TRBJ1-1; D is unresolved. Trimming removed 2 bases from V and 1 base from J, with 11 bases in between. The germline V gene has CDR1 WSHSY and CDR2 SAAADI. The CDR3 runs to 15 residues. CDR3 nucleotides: TGCGCCAGCAGTGAGCCTAGGGTCCCGAACACTGAAGCTTTCTTT. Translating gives CASSEPRVPNTEAFF.

CDR3 loop: CASSRDRDYEQYF. In DNA, the CDR3 is TGTGCCAGCAGCCGGGACAGAGACTACGAGCAGTACTTC. The genes are TRBV7-2 and TRBJ2-7, with 7 bases that match TRBD1. CDR1 is SGHTA, CDR2 FQGNSA, per germline. After removal of 5 bases from V and 3 bases from J, the junction contained 4 bases not matched to a gene. This CDR3 region has 13 residues.

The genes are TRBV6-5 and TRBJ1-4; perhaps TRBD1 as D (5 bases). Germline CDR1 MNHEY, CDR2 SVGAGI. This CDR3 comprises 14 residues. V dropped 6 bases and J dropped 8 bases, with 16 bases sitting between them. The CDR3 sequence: CASRPQVGVEKLFF. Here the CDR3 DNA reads TGTGCCAGCAGACCGCAGGTGGGGGTCGAAAAACTGTTTTTT.